Sequencing of this T cell receptor (beta chain) was carried out in a study of control samples from healthy donors and cancer patients. Some clones are missing from TCRdb's copy, which holds only in-frame ones; the method was immunoSEQ multiplex PCR. Recorded for this sample: approximately 190,000 clones. Germline assignment: CDR1 MNHEY and CDR2 SMNVEV (reference sequence). The germline V and J ends were trimmed by 5 bases and 2 bases, with 22 bases remaining between them. CDR3 size: 18 residues. The TCR comes from a woman in her 30s in good health. The V and J genes are TRBV27 and TRBJ1-5; perhaps TRBD1 as D (6 bases). Sequencing input: blood. The CDR3 DNA is TGTGCCAGCAGTCCTGAACCCGCCAGGGGTAGGGGCAATCAGCCCCAGCATTTT. Its protein is CASSPEPARGRGNQPQHF.